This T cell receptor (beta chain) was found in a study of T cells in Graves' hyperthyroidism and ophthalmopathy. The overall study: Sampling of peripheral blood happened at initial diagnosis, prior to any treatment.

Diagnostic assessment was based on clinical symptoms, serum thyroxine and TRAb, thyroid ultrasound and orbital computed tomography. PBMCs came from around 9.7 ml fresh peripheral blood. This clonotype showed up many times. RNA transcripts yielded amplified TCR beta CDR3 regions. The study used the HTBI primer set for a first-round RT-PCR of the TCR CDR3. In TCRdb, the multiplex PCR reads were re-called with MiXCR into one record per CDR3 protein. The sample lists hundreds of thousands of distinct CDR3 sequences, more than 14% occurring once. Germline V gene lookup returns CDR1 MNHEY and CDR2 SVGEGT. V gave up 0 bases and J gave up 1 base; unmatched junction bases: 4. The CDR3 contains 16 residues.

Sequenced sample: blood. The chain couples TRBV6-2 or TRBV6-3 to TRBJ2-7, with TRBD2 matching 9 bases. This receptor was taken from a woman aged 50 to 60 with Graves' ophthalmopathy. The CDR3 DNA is TGTGCCAGCAGTTACTCTAGCGGGAGTGTGTCCTACGAGCAGTACTTC. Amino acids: CASSYSSGSVSYEQYF.